This entry lists 10 T cell receptor beta chains sequenced from one sample in a study of cytomegalovirus exposure and HLA in healthy donors. The assay was immunoSEQ multiplex PCR, and TCRdb's table has in-frame clones only and misses some. The profile covers 150,000 to 200,000 clones, with 86% appearing a single time and about 7.7% taken by the ten largest. Source material: PBMCs. These receptors were collected from a man aged 25-45 years in good health and CMV-seropositive.

The sample holds one count of this clone. The chain carries TRBV20-1 and TRBJ2-7; no clear D gene. Germline values: CDR1 DFQATT, CDR2 SNEGSKA (reference sequence). V dropped 2 bases and J dropped 3 bases, with 5 bases sitting between them. The CDR3 runs to 11 residues. CDR3 nucleotides: TGCAGTGCTAGACCACGCTACGAGCAGTACTTC. This sequence encodes CSARPRYEQYF.

The CDR3 region has the DNA TGTGCCAGCACCGGGCCAACAGGGGTACAGCCCCAGCATTTT. Translated: CASTGPTGVQPQHF. The chain employs TRBV2 and TRBJ1-5; 7 positions match TRBD1. Germline V gene sequence: CDR1 SNHLY, CDR2 FYNNEI. The CDR3 loop spans 14 amino acids. V lost 7 bases to trimming and J lost 7 bases; unmatched junction nucleotides: 10.

V usage is TRBV5-6 and J usage is TRBJ2-2, with 9 positions matching TRBD2. Germline V lookup: CDR1 SGHDT, CDR2 YYEEEE. The V gene end was trimmed by 0 bases and the J gene end by 6 bases; junction bases not matched to a gene: 3. The CDR3 is made up of 15 amino acids. The DNA for the CDR3 is TGTGCCAGCAGCTTGGAGCTAGCGGGATCCGGGGAGCTGTTTTTT. This sequence encodes CASSLELAGSGELFF. The whole variable domain, filled in from reference TRBV5-6 and TRBJ2-2, reads DAGVTQSPTHLIKTRGQQVTLRCSPKSGHDTVSWYQQALGQGPQFIFQYYEEEERQRGNFPDRFSGHQFPNYSSELNVNALLLGDSALYLCASSLELAGSGELFFGEGSRLTVL.

The gene calls are TRBV9 and TRBJ2-5, with 8 bases matching TRBD2. V was clipped by 0 bases and J by 3 bases; unmatched bases: 4. The CDR3 is 15 residues long. The V gene's germline CDR1 is SGDLS and CDR2 YYNGEE. The CDR3 DNA reads TGTGCCAGCAGCGTAGAGGGGACTAGGGAAGAGACCCAGTACTTC. It is translated as CASSVEGTREETQYF.

The V and J genes are TRBV13 and TRBJ2-7; 11 positions match TRBD1. Germline V gene lookup returns CDR1 PRHDT and CDR2 FYEKMQ (reference sequence). The trim removed 5 bases at V and 4 bases at J, leaving 7 bases unmatched. The CDR3 length is 15 residues. The CDR3: CASSDRDRGLYEQYF. CDR3 sequence (DNA): TGTGCCAGCAGCGACCGGGACAGGGGGTTATACGAGCAGTACTTC. The full variable domain, with the rest looked up from reference TRBV13 and TRBJ2-7, is AAGVIQSPRHLIKEKRETATLKCYPIPRHDTVYWYQQGPGQDPQFLISFYEKMQSDKGSIPDRFSAQQFSDYHSELNMSSLELGDSALYFCASSDRDRGLYEQYFGPGTRLTVT.

The chain carries TRBV5-1 and TRBJ2-2; D may be TRBD1 or TRBD2 (5 bases each). CDR3 length: 15 amino acids. Looked up from germline, CDR1 is SGHRS and CDR2 is YFSETQ. Trimming removed 3 bases from V and 6 bases from J, with 15 bases in between. The CDR3 spells CASSWGNMVSGELFF. The CDR3 nucleotides are TGCGCCAGCAGCTGGGGGAATATGGTCTCCGGGGAGCTGTTTTTT.

The rearrangement uses TRBV19 and TRBJ2-7, with no clear D. There are 11 residues in the CDR3. The germline V gene has CDR1 LNHDA and CDR2 SQIVND (reference sequence). The V end lost 1 base, the J end lost 6 bases, and 4 bases lay between the germline ends. CDR3 residues: CASSIGLEQYF. CDR3 DNA sequence: TGTGCCAGTAGTATAGGGCTCGAGCAGTACTTC.

About this clone itself: The same CDR3 also results from other DNA sequences found in this sample. The J gene is TRBJ2-5, the V gene TRBV5-1; 8 nucleotides line up with TRBD2. The CDR3 runs 15 residues. Germline CDR1 is SGHRS and CDR2 is YFSETQ. V lost 0 bases to trimming and J lost 1 base; unmatched junction nucleotides: 2. CDR3 nucleotide sequence: TGCGCCAGCAGCTTGGTTACTAGCGGCCAAGAGACCCAGTACTTC. It specifies CASSLVTSGQETQYF.

V and J are TRBV18 and TRBJ1-6; D is undetermined. Germline V gene data show CDR1 as KGHSH and CDR2 as LQKENI. With 2 bases removed from V and 6 bases from J, the gap between germline ends came to 8 bases. The CDR3 sequence is 14 residues long. The CDR3 reads CASSPGGLNSPLHF. The CDR3 DNA reads as TGTGCCAGCTCACCAGGAGGTCTTAATTCACCCCTCCACTTT.

This clone was detected only a few times. The genes are TRBV6-1 and TRBJ2-3; tentative D call: TRBD1 (6 bases). The germline V gene has CDR1 MNHNS and CDR2 SASEGT. V lost 4 bases and J lost 3, with 14 bases in between. This CDR3 comprises 15 residues. The CDR3 is CASSALLGGTDTQYF. The CDR3 DNA follows: TGTGCCAGCAGTGCGTTATTAGGGGGAACAGATACGCAGTATTTT.